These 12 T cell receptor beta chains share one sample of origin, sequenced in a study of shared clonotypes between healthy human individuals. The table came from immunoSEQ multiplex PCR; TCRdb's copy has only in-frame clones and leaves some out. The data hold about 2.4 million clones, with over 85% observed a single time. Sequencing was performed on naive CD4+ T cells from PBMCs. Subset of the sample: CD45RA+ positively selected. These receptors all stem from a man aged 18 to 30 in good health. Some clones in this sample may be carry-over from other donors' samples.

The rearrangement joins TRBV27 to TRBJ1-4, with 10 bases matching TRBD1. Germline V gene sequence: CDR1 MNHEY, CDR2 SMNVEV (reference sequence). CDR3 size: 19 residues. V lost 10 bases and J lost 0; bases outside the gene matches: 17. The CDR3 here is CANPDRGILTPATNEKLFF. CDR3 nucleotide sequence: TGTGCCAACCCGGACAGGGGGATTTTGACACCCGCAACTAATGAAAAACTGTTTTTT. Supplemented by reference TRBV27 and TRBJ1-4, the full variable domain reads EAQVTQNPRYLITVTGKKLTVTCSQNMNHEYMSWYRQDPGLGLRQIYYSMNVEVTDKGDVPEGYKVSRKEKRNFPLILESPSPNQTSLYFCANPDRGILTPATNEKLFFGSGTQLSVL.

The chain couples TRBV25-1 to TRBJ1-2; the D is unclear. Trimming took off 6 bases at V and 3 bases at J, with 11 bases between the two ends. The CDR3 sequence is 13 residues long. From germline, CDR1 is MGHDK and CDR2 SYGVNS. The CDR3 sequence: CASSFNPDYGYTF. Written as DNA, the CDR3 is TGTGCCAGCAGCTTCAACCCTGACTATGGCTACACCTTC.

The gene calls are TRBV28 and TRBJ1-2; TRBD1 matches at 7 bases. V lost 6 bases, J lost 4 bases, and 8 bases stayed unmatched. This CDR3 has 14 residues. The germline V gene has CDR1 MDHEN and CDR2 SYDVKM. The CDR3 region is CASRLLGQFYGYTF. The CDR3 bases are TGTGCCAGCAGGTTGTTGGGACAGTTCTATGGCTACACCTTC.

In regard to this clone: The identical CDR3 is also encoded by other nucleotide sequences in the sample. CDR3 region: CASSLGYNEQFF. In DNA form, the CDR3 reads TGTGCCAGCAGCTTAGGCTACAATGAGCAGTTCTTC. J is TRBJ2-1 and V is TRBV7-8, with D unresolved. The CDR3 length is 12 residues. Looked up from germline, CDR1 is SGHVS and CDR2 is FQNEAQ. V lost 1 base to trimming and J lost 3 bases, with 1 base between them.

Here the CDR3 DNA reads TGTGCCAGCAGTCTGGGACTAGCGGGGGATATTAGCTCCTACGAGCAGTACTTC. Translating gives CASSLGLAGDISSYEQYF. The chain recombines TRBV28 with TRBJ2-7, with TRBD2 identical over 14 bases. The CDR3 contains 18 residues. The V and J ends lost 5 bases and 0 bases, in that order; junction bases with no gene match: 9. Germline CDR1 MDHEN, CDR2 SYDVKM.

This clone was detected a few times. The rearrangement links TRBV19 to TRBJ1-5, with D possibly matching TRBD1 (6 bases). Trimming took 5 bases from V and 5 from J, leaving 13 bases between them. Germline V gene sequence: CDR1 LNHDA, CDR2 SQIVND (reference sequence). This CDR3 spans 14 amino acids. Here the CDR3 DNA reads TGTGCCAGTAGTGCTAACAGGGCCGATCAGCCCCAGCATTTT. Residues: CASSANRADQPQHF.

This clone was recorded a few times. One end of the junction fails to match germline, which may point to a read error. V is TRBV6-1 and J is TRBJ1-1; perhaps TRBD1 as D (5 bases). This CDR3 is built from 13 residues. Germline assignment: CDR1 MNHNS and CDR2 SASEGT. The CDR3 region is CANSVGENTEAFF. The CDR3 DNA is TGTGCCAACAGTGTAGGGGAGAACACTGAAGCTTTCTTT.

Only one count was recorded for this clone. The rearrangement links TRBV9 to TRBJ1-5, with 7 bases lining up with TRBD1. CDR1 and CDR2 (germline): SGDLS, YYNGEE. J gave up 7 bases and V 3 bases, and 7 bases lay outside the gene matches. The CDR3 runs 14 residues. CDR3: CASSAQGDMQPQHF. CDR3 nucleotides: TGTGCCAGCAGCGCCCAGGGGGATATGCAGCCCCAGCATTTT. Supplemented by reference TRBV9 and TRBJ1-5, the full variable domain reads DSGVTQTPKHLITATGQRVTLRCSPRSGDLSVYWYQQSLDQGLQFLIQYYNGEERAKGNILERFSAQQFPDLHSELNLSSLELGDSALYFCASSAQGDMQPQHFGDGTRLSIL.

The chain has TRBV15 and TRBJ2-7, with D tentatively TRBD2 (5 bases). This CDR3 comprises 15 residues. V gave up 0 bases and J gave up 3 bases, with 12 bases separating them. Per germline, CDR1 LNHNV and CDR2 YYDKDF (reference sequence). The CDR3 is CATSRDPLLVYEQYF. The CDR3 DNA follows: TGTGCCACCAGCAGAGATCCTTTACTAGTCTACGAGCAGTACTTC. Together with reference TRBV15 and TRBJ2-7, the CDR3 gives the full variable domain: DAMVIQNPRYQVTQFGKPVTLSCSQTLNHNVMYWYQQKSSQAPKLLFHYYDKDFNNEADTPDNFQSRRPNTSFCFLDIRSPGLGDTAMYLCATSRDPLLVYEQYFGPGTRLTVT.

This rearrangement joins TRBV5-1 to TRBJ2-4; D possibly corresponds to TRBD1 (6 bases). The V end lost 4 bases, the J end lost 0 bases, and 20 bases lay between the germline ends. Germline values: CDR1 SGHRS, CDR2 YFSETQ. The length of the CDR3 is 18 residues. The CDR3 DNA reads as TGCGCCAGCAGCCAAACCCCCGGACAGTTACTAGCCAAAAACATTCAGTACTTC. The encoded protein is CASSQTPGQLLAKNIQYF.

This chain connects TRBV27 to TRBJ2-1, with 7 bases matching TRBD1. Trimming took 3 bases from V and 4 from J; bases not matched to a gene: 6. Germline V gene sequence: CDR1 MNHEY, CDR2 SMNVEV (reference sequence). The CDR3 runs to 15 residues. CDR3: CASSLRQGDYNEQFF. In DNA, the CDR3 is TGTGCCAGCAGTTTGCGACAGGGCGATTACAATGAGCAGTTCTTC.

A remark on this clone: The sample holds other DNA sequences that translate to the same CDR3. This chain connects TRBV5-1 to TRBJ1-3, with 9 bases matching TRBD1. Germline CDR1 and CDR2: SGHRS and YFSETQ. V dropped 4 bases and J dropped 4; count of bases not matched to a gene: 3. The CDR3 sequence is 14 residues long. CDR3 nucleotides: TGCGCCAGCAGCCCCGGGACAGGGGGAAACACCATATATTTT. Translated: CASSPGTGGNTIYF.